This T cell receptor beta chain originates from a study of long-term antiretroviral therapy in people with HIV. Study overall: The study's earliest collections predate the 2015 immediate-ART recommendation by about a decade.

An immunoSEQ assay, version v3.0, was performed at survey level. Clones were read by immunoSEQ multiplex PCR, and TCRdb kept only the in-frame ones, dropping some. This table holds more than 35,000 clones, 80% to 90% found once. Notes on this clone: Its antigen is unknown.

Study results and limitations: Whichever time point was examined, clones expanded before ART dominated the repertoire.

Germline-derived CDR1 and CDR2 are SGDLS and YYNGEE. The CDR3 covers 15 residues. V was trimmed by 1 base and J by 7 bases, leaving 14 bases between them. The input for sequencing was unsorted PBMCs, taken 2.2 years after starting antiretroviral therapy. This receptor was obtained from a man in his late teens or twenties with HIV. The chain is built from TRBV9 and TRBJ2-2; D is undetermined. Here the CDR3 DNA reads TGTGCCAGCAGCGTATCCCAGATAATTATCGGGGAGCTGTTTTTT. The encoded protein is CASSVSQIIIGELFF.